The text below deals with one T cell receptor (beta chain). This clone was counted a single time. Its antigen specificity is not known. No base-level quality is on record; no much larger clone is a single base apart. Library construction relied on the immunoSEQ multiplex PCR assay. The table was pulled from immuneACCESS by TCRdb, which kept in-frame rearrangements only. Such tables lose some clones; where checked, under half of the loss comes from unresolved V genes, and the rest has no known cause. Counted in this sample were some 130,000 clones; around 93% of them appeared once. The ten largest clones capture around 1.8% of the sample. V trim: 2 bases; J trim: 6 bases; unmatched bases: 5. The germline V gene (reference sequence) specifies SGHNT as CDR1 and YYREEE as CDR2. The CDR3 measures 14 amino acids from cysteine to phenylalanine. Only CDR3 DNA remains: 42 bases, in frame from the first base.

These data come from a study of control samples from healthy donors and cancer patients (dated by TCRdb to the early 2020s). The clonotype originates from a man aged 50-60 years with head and neck cancer. Source material: PBMCs. This chain is built from TRBV5-4 and TRBJ1-2; TRBD1 agrees with 9 junctional bases. The sequence in DNA is TGTGCCAGCAGCTTCCCCGGGACAGGGAATGGCTACACCTTC. This is translated as CASSFPGTGNGYTF. With the rest looked up from the reference TRBV5-4 and TRBJ1-2 genes rather than sequenced, the full variable domain is ETGVTQSPTHLIKTRGQQVTLRCSSQSGHNTVSWYQQALGQGPQFIFQYYREEENGRGNFPPRFSGLQFPNYSSELNVNALELDDSALYLCASSFPGTGNGYTFGSGTRLTVV.